The clone carrying this TCR beta chain is a singleton in its sample. The antigen remains unidentified. V lost 0 bases, J lost 5 bases, and 2 bases lay in between. This CDR3 region has 12 residues. Germline CDR1 is KGHSH and CDR2 is LQKENI. Described treatment: 15 to 20 received Ad26.COV2.S at low or high dose, single or two shots; roughly 5 received placebo; per-sample allocation not given. The samples were gathered on day 63 after the first injection of vaccine or placebo. The data originate from a study of Ad26.COV2.S vaccination and SARS-CoV-2 variants. Study in general: Dosing was one shot or two shots 56 days apart.

Study-wide points: With respect to non-spike TCR breadth, vaccine and placebo recipients were similar.

Method: immunoSEQ multiplex PCR; TCRdb's copy keeps in-frame clones and lacks some. The table records about 350,000 clones, 88% of them present only once. This clonotype originated in a person between 18 and 65 years old who received the Ad26.COV2.S COVID-19 vaccine or a placebo. The chain couples TRBV18 to TRBJ2-1; no definite D call. The sequencing here drew on peripheral blood, taken in a trial of Ad26.COV2.S vaccine versus placebo. DNA of the CDR3: TGTGCCAGCTCACCACCCCACAATGAGCAGTTCTTC. This codes for CASSPPHNEQFF.